This TCR beta chain was found in a study of cytomegalovirus exposure and HLA in healthy donors. Germline values: CDR1 ENHRY, CDR2 SYGVKD. The CDR3 is 13 amino acids. V was clipped by 6 bases and J by 5 bases; unmatched bases: 6. Primers included in the PCR were 60 Vbeta and 13 Jbeta primers. Clones were sequenced by immunoSEQ multiplex PCR, and TCRdb holds only the in-frame ones, with some missing. Among about 130,000 clones, roughly 80% were seen once, and the ten largest hold approximately 1%. This receptor was taken from a boy aged 5-17 years in good health and CMV-seronegative. The V and J genes are TRBV10-3 and TRBJ2-5, with 7 bases matching TRBD2. Sequences were obtained from PBMCs. This CDR3 is CAIRREEEETQYF. The CDR3 DNA reads as TGTGCCATCAGACGGGAGGAGGAGGAGACCCAGTACTTC.